What follows describes a single T cell receptor (beta chain). The data were obtained in a study of blood T cell repertoires in COVID-19. About the study: From the United States, Italy and Spain came samples of acute and convalescent COVID-19.

Germline assignment: CDR1 SGHRS and CDR2 YFSETQ. Trimming removed 2 bases at V and 0 bases at J, with 3 bases between. The CDR3 consists of 13 residues. Sequencing used immunoSEQ multiplex PCR; TCRdb keeps in-frame clones, though not all of them. Among fewer than 95,000 clones listed, around 90% were seen once. The source is a woman older than 75 with acute or convalescent COVID-19. Sequences were obtained from peripheral blood. The chain has TRBV5-1 and TRBJ1-5; D is unresolved. CDR3 coding DNA: TGCGCCAGCAGCTTACATAGCAATCAGCCCCAGCATTTT. It yields the protein CASSLHSNQPQHF.